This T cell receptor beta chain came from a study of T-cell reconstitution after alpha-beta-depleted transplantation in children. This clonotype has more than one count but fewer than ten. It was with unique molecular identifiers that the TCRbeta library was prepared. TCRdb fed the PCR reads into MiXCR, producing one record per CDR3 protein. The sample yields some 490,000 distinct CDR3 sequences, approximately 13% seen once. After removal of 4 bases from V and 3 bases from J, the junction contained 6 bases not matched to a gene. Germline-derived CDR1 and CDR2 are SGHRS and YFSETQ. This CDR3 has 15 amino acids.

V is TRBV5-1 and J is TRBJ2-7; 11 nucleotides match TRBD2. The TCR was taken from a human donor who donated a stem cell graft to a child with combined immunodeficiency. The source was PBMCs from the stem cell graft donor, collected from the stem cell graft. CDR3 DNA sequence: TGCGCCAGCAGCACTAGCGGGAGTGGTTACTACGAGCAGTACTTC. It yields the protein CASSTSGSGYYEQYF.